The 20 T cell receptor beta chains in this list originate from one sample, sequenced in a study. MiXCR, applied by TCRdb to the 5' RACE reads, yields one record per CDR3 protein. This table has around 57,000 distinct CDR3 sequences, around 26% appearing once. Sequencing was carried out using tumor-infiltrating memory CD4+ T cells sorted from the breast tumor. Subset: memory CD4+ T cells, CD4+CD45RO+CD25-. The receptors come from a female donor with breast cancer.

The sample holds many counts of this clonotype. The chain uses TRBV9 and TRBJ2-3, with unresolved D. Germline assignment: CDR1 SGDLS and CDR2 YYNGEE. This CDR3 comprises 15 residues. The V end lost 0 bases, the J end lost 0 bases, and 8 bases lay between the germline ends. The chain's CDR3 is CASSVGPFSTDTQYF. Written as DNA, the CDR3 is TGTGCCAGCAGCGTAGGCCCCTTTAGCACAGATACGCAGTATTTT.

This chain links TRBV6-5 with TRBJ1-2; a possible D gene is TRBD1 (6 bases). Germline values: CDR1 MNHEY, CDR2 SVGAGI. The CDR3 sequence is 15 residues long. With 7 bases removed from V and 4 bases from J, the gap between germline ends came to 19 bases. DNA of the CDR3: TGTGCCAGCAAAAACCGGGACAAAGGAGGCTATGGCTACACCTTC. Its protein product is CASKNRDKGGYGYTF.

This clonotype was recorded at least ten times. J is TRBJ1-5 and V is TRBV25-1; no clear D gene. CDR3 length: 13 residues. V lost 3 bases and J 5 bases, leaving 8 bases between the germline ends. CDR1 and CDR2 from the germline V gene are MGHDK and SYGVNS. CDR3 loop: CASSDDGHQPQHF. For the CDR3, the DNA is TGTGCCAGCAGTGATGACGGGCATCAGCCCCAGCATTTT.

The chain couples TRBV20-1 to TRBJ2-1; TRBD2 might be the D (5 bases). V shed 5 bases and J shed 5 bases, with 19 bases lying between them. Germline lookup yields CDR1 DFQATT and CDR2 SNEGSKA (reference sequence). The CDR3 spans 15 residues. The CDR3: CSAPNSEARHNEQFF. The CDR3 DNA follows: TGCAGTGCTCCCAACTCGGAGGCACGTCACAATGAGCAGTTCTTC.

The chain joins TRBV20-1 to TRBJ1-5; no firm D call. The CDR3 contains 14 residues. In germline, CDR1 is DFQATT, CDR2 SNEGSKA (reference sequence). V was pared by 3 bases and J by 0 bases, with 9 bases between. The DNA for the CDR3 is TGCAGTGCTAGGGAGCACCTTAGCAATCAGCCCCAGCATTTT. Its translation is CSAREHLSNQPQHF.

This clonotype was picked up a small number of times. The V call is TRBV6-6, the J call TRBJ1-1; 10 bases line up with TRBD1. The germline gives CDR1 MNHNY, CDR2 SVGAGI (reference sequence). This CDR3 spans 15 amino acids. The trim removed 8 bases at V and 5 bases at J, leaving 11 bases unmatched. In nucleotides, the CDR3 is TGTGCCAGCGGGATCTCCGGGACAGGGGCAACTGAAGCTTTCTTT. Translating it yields CASGISGTGATEAFF.

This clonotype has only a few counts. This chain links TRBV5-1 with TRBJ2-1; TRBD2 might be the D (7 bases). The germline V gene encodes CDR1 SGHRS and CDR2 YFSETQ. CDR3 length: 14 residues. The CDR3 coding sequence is TGCGTCTCCCAGCAAGGGGGGGCCAACAATGAGCAGTTCTTC. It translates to CVSQQGGANNEQFF. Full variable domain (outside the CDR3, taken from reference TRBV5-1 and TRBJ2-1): KAGVTQTPRYLIKTRGQQVTLSCSPISGHRSVSWYQQTPGQGLQFLFEYFSETQRNKGNFPGRFSGRQFSNSRSEMNVSTLELGDSALYLCVSQQGGANNEQFFGPGTRLTVL.

This chain's CDR3 is CASSLGLAGPDTQYF. The CDR3 nucleotides read TGTGCCAGCAGCCTAGGACTAGCGGGCCCAGATACGCAGTATTTT. The chain carries TRBV7-2 and TRBJ2-3; 11 nucleotides match TRBD2. J gave up 4 bases and V 5 bases, and 5 bases lay outside the gene matches. Per the germline V gene, CDR1 is SGHTA and CDR2 is FQGNSA. The CDR3 totals 15 residues.

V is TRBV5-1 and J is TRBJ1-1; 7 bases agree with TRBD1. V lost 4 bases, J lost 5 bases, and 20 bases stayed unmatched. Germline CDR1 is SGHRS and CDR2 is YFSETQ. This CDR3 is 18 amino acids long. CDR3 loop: CASSMTPTGSIIGTEAFF. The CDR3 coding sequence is TGCGCCAGCAGCATGACGCCGACAGGGTCGATTATAGGGACTGAAGCTTTCTTT. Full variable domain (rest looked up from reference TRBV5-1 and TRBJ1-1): KAGVTQTPRYLIKTRGQQVTLSCSPISGHRSVSWYQQTPGQGLQFLFEYFSETQRNKGNFPGRFSGRQFSNSRSEMNVSTLELGDSALYLCASSMTPTGSIIGTEAFFGQGTRLTVV.

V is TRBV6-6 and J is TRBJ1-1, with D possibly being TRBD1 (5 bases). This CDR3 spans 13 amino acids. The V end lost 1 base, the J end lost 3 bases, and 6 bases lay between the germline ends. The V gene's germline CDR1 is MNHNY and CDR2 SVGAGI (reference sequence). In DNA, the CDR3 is TGTGCCAGCAGTTACTTGGGGGACACTGAAGCTTTCTTT. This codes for CASSYLGDTEAFF.

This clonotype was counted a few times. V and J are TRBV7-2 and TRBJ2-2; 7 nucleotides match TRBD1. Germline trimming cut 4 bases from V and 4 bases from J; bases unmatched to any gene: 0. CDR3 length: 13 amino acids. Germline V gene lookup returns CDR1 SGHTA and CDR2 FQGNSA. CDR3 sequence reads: CASSSGGTGELFF. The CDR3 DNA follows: TGTGCCAGCAGCTCAGGGGGCACCGGGGAGCTGTTTTTT. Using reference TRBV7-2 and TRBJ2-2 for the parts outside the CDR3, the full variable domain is GAGVSQSPSNKVTEKGKDVELRCDPISGHTALYWYRQSLGQGLEFLIYFQGNSAPDKSGLPSDRFSAERTGGSVSTLTIQRTQQEDSAVYLCASSSGGTGELFFGEGSRLTVL.

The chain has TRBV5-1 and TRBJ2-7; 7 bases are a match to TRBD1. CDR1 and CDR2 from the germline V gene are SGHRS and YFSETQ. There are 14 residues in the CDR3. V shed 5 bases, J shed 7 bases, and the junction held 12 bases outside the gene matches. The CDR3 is CASRNRDSLYEQYF. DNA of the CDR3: TGCGCCAGCAGAAACCGGGACAGCCTTTATGAGCAGTACTTC.

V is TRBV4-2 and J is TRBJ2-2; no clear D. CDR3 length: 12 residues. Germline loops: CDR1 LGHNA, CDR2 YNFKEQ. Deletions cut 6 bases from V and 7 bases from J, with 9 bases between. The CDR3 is CASRHRSGELFF. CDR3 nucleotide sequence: TGTGCCAGCAGACACCGGAGCGGGGAGCTGTTTTTT.

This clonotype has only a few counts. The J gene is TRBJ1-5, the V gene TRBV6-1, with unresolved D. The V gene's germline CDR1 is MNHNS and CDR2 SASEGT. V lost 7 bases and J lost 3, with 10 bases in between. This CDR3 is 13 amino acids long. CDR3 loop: CASKQMVNQPQHF. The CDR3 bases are TGTGCCAGCAAGCAGATGGTCAATCAGCCCCAGCATTTT.

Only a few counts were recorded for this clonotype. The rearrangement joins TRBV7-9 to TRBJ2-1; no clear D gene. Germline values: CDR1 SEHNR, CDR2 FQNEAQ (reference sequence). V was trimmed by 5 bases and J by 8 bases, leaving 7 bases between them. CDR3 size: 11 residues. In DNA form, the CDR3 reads TGTGCCAGCAGCCCCAAATATGAGCAGTTCTTC. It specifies CASSPKYEQFF. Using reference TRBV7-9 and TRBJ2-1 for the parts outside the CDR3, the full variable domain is DTGVSQNPRHKITKRGQNVTFRCDPISEHNRLYWYRQTLGQGPEFLTYFQNEAQLEKSRLLSDRFSAERPKGSFSTLEIQRTEQGDSAMYLCASSPKYEQFFGPGTRLTVL.

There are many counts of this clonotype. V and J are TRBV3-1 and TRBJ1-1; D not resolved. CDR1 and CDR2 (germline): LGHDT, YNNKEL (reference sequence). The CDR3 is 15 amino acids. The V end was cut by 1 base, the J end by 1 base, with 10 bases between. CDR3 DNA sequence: TGTGCCAGCAGCCAAGCTGGCACAGAGAACACTGAAGCTTTCTTT. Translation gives CASSQAGTENTEAFF.

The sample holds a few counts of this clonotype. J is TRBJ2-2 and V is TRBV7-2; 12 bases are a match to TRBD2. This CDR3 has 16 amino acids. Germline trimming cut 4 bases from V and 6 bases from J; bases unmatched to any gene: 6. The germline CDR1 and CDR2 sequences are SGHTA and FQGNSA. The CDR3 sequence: CASSSTSSGRAGELFF. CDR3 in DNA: TGTGCCAGCAGCTCCACTTCTAGCGGGAGGGCCGGGGAGCTGTTTTTT.

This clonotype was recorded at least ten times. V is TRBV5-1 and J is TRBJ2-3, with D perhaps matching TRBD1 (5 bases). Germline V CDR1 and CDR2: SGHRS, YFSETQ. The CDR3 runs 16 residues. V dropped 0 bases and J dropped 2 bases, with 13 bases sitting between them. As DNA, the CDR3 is TGCGCCAGCAGCTTGGGGGCGACAGCCCTCACAGATACGCAGTATTTT. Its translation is CASSLGATALTDTQYF.

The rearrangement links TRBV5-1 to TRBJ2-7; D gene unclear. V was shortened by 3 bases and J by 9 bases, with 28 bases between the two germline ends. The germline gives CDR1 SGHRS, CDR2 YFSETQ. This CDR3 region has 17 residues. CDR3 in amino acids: CASSSRRRAESYFRQYF. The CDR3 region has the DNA TGCGCCAGCAGCTCCAGGCGACGGGCAGAGAGCTATTTTAGGCAGTACTTC.

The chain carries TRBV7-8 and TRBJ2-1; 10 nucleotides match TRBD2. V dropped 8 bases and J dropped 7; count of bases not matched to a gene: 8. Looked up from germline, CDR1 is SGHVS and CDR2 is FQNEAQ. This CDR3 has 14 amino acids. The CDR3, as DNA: TGTGCCAGCGGGGGACTAGCGTGGGGGAATGAGCAGTTCTTC. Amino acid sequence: CASGGLAWGNEQFF.